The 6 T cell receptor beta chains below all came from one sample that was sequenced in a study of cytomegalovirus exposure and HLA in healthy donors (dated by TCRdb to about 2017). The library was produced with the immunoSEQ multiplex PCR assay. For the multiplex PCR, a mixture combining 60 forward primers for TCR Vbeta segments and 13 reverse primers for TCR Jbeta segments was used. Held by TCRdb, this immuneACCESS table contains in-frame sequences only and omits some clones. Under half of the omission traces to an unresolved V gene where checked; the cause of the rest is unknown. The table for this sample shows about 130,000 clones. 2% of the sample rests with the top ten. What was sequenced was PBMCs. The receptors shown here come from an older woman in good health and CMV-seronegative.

The CDR3 region has the DNA TGTGCCAGCAGTGACTCAGCAGGGGTTGCAAACATTCAGTACTTC. The encoded protein is CASSDSAGVANIQYF. The gene calls are TRBV6-4 and TRBJ2-4; D perhaps matches TRBD1 (6 bases). V lost 0 bases, J lost 6 bases, and 12 bases lay in between. CDR1 is MRHNA, CDR2 SNTAGT, per germline. CDR3 size: 15 residues.

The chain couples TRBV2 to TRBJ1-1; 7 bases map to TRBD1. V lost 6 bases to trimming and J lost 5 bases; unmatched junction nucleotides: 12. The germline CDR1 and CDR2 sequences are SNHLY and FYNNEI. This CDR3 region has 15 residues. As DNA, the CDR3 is TGTGCCAGCAGCGCGACAGGGTCGGTTGGTACTGAAGCTTTCTTT. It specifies CASSATGSVGTEAFF. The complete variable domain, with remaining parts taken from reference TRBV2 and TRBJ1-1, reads EPEVTQTPSHQVTQMGQEVILRCVPISNHLYFYWYRQILGQKVEFLVSFYNNEISEKSEIFDDQFSVERPDGSNFTLKIRSTKLEDSAMYFCASSATGSVGTEAFFGQGTRLTVV.

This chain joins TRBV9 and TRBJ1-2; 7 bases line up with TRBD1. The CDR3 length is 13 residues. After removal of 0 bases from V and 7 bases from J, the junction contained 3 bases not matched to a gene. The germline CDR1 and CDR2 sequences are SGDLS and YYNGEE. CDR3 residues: CASSVETGSGYTF. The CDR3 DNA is TGTGCCAGCAGCGTAGAGACAGGGAGTGGCTACACCTTC.

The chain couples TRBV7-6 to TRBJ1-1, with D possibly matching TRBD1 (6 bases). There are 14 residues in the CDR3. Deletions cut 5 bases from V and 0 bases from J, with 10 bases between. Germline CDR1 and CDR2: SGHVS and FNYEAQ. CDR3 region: CASSLGQMNTEAFF. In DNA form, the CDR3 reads TGTGCCAGCAGCCTCGGACAGATGAACACTGAAGCTTTCTTT.

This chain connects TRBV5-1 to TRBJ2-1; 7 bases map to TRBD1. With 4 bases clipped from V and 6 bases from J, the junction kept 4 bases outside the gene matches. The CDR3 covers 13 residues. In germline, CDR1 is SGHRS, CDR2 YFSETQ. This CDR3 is CASSTTGSNEQFF. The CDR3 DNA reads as TGCGCCAGCAGCACGACAGGGAGCAATGAGCAGTTCTTC.

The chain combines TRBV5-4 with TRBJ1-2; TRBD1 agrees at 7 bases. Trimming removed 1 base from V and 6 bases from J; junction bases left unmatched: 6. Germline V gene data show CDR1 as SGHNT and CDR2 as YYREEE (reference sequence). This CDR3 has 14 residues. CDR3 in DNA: TGTGCCAGCAGCTTGAGACAGGGTAGCGATGGCTACACCTTC. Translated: CASSLRQGSDGYTF.